This TCR beta chain was recovered during a study of blood T cells in healthy people across ages. Sample-barcoded 5' priming and a J-beta primer mix drove a second PCR of about 7 to 11 cycles. TCRdb called the 5' RACE reads again in MiXCR, with one record for every CDR3 protein. The sample yields 800,000 to 1,300,000 distinct CDR3 sequences, roughly a quarter seen once. This clonotype has just a few counts. This CDR3 is 14 amino acids long. V lost 2 bases, J lost 5 bases, and 5 bases stayed unmatched. The germline V gene has CDR1 SGHTA and CDR2 FQGTGA. These same data were also listed under a study on T cells of mothers and their children. That paper adds: Slightly, though not significantly, more overlap was seen in related than in unrelated mother-child pairs.

The sequencing sample was made of blood. This sequence joins TRBV7-3 and TRBJ1-2, with TRBD1 matching 7 bases. This TCR was recovered from a girl aged 2 to 10 in good health. As DNA, the CDR3 is TGTGCCAGCAGCTTATGGCAGGGGGTTTATGGCTACACCTTC. Amino acids: CASSLWQGVYGYTF.